This is a list of T cell receptor beta chains from one sample in a study of CD8+CD57+ T cells in acquired aplastic anemia. From the reads, TCRdb called clonotypes with MiXCR, one entry per CDR3 protein. Of about 250,000 distinct CDR3 sequences listed, approximately 50% were seen once; the top ten hold 7.8%. Sequencing used sorted CD4+, CD8+, or CD8+CD57+ T cells (not recorded which) from PBMCs. All receptors derive from a human donor with aplastic anemia. Each CDR3 is given with its conserved first and last residue.

CDR3 protein: CASSTRTSGRHIGEQFF; V gene: TRBV13; J gene: TRBJ2-1
CDR3 protein: CSVRGQGYTEAFF; V gene: TRBV29-1; J gene: TRBJ1-1
CDR3 protein: CASSPKMTGPAYEQYF; V gene: TRBV7-8; J gene: TRBJ2-7
CDR3 protein: CASSDRGHGYTF; V gene: TRBV2; J gene: TRBJ1-2
CDR3 protein: CASSLGAAGTRETQYF; V gene: TRBV4-3; J gene: TRBJ2-5
CDR3 protein: CASSVATVANYGYTF; V gene: TRBV9; J gene: TRBJ1-2
CDR3 protein: CASSLVGGSYNSPLHF; V gene: TRBV12-3/TRBV12-4; J gene: TRBJ1-6
CDR3 protein: CASSLRQDHTEAFF; V gene: TRBV7-2; J gene: TRBJ1-1
CDR3 protein: CASSYSTGGPSSYNSPLHF; V gene: TRBV6-5; J gene: TRBJ1-6
CDR3 protein: CASSLILTGAFF; V gene: TRBV7-9; J gene: TRBJ1-1
CDR3 protein: CASSPAGGQFSPLHF; V gene: TRBV10-1; J gene: TRBJ1-6
CDR3 protein: CASSISWTSGSNEQFF; V gene: TRBV19; J gene: TRBJ2-1
CDR3 protein: CASRDQYSPLHF; V gene: TRBV6-5; J gene: TRBJ1-6
CDR3 protein: CSVEDRRGRRTTEAFF; V gene: TRBV29-1; J gene: TRBJ1-1
CDR3 protein: CATSRDSKWYYQPQHF; V gene: TRBV15; J gene: TRBJ1-5
CDR3 protein: CAWGKGLNTEAFF; V gene: TRBV30; J gene: TRBJ1-1
CDR3 protein: CASSPPGQGDFSYEQYF; V gene: TRBV3-1; J gene: TRBJ2-7
CDR3 protein: CATSDRTLSGLSLGEQFF; V gene: TRBV24-1; J gene: TRBJ2-1
CDR3 protein: CASSQGEGTEAFF; V gene: TRBV13; J gene: TRBJ1-1
CDR3 protein: CASSISGTRGRSYEQYF; V gene: TRBV19; J gene: TRBJ2-7
CDR3 protein: CASSSGQGDQPQHF; V gene: TRBV7-2; J gene: TRBJ1-5
CDR3 protein: CASSVGGLGNEQFF; V gene: TRBV9; J gene: TRBJ2-1
CDR3 protein: CASSLIGTEAFF; V gene: TRBV19; J gene: TRBJ1-1
CDR3 protein: CAIQTGTSGSQSYNEQFF; V gene: TRBV7-9; J gene: TRBJ2-1
CDR3 protein: CAISGGRGHEQYF; V gene: TRBV7-8; J gene: TRBJ2-7
CDR3 protein: CSAREVGQETQYF; V gene: TRBV20-1; J gene: TRBJ2-5
CDR3 protein: CASSQRGELDVLTF; V gene: TRBV7-9; J gene: TRBJ2-6
CDR3 protein: CASSQGTSPNNEQFF; V gene: TRBV5-1; J gene: TRBJ2-1
CDR3 protein: CASTTRGEGYNEQFF; V gene: TRBV6-1; J gene: TRBJ2-1
CDR3 protein: CATTAGTGNQPQHF; V gene: TRBV19; J gene: TRBJ1-5
CDR3 protein: CASSYQDRALSDTQYF; V gene: TRBV6-6; J gene: TRBJ2-3
CDR3 protein: CASSQRGGWETQYF; V gene: TRBV5-1; J gene: TRBJ2-5
CDR3 protein: CASSDRVYGYTF; V gene: TRBV9; J gene: TRBJ1-2
CDR3 protein: CASSLTGDSGNTIYF; V gene: TRBV12-3/TRBV12-4; J gene: TRBJ1-3
CDR3 protein: CASSFGSPLHF; V gene: TRBV2; J gene: TRBJ1-6
CDR3 protein: CASSLVLAGGTDTQYF; V gene: TRBV7-8; J gene: TRBJ2-3
CDR3 protein: CASSLAAGSRYGYTF; V gene: TRBV5-6; J gene: TRBJ1-2
CDR3 protein: CSVRQFTEAFF; V gene: TRBV29-1; J gene: TRBJ1-1
CDR3 protein: CASSLTQRAPEAFF; V gene: TRBV7-3; J gene: TRBJ1-1
CDR3 protein: CATSEGTGADRYQETQYF; V gene: TRBV24-1; J gene: TRBJ2-5
CDR3 protein: CAIMGTGELFF; V gene: TRBV10-3; J gene: TRBJ2-2